The TCR beta chain under discussion was sequenced for a study of T cells in Graves' hyperthyroidism and ophthalmopathy. The CDR3 loop spans 14 amino acids. Per the germline V gene, CDR1 is LNHDA and CDR2 is SQIVND (reference sequence). V was pared by 4 bases and J by 4 bases, with 14 bases between. Amplification yielded TCR beta CDR3 regions, with RNA transcripts as the source. With the HTBI primer set, the TCR CDR3 went through a first round of RT-PCR. TCRdb processed the multiplex PCR reads anew with MiXCR; each CDR3 protein has one entry. The repertoire includes a few hundred thousand distinct CDR3 sequences, around 13% of them detected once, and approximately 15% sits in the top ten.

V gene TRBV19 combines with J gene TRBJ2-7; D might be TRBD1 (6 bases). The material sequenced was blood. This clonotype originated in a woman between 35 and 50 years old with Graves' hyperthyroidism. The CDR3 DNA is TGTGCCAGTAGTAAATCCGGGACAAGGTACGAGCAGTACTTC. Translation gives CASSKSGTRYEQYF.